This T cell receptor (beta chain) was documented in a study of CD8+CD57+ T cells in acquired aplastic anemia. Whole-study context: The average for DNA from sorted CD4+ and CD8+ cells was roughly 3 ug. Notes on the study in general: Overlap between patients and controls comprised about 28 CD8+ CDR3 sequences.

This clonotype was counted many times. The antigen is undetermined. TCR beta VDJ and CDR3 were profiled, and genomic DNA was the template. TCRdb recomputed calls from the reads with MiXCR, one row per CDR3 protein. The table has 80,000 to 100,000 distinct CDR3 sequences, about 63% seen once. There are 14 residues in the CDR3. In germline, CDR1 is MNHEY, CDR2 SVGEGT. The ends were cut back, 6 bases at V and 3 bases at J, with 14 bases in the middle. In patients chosen for sequencing, flow cytometry had shown CD8+CD57+ cell expansion. Severe acquired aplastic anemia was diagnosed in all patients. No patient had been given any therapy when blood was sampled.

The receptor was isolated from a human donor with aplastic anemia. Source material: sorted CD4+, CD8+, or CD8+CD57+ T cells (not recorded which) from PBMCs. The chain recombines TRBV6-2 or TRBV6-3 with TRBJ1-1; D perhaps matches TRBD1 (6 bases). CDR3 nucleotides: TGTGCCAGCAGCGAAGGGGACACTTACACTGAAGCTTTCTTT. It codes for CASSEGDTYTEAFF.